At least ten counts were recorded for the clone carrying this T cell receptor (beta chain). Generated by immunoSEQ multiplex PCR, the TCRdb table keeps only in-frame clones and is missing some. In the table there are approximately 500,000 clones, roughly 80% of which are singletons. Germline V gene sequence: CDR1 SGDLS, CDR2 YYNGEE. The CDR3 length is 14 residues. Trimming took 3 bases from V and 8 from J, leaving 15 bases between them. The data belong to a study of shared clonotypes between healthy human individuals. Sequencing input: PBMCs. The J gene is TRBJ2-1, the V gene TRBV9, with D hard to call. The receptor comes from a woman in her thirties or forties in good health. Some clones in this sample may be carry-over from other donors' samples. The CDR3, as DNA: TGTGCCAGCAGCGCACGTCCTAGGGTCGATGAGCAGTTCTTC. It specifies CASSARPRVDEQFF. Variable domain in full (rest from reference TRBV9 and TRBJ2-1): DSGVTQTPKHLITATGQRVTLRCSPRSGDLSVYWYQQSLDQGLQFLIQYYNGEERAKGNILERFSAQQFPDLHSELNLSSLELGDSALYFCASSARPRVDEQFFGPGTRLTVL.